Presented here are 32 T cell receptor beta chains from one specimen sequenced in a study of molecular identifiers for immune sequencing clone quantification. One entry per CDR3 protein results from TCRdb running MiXCR on the PCR reads. The sample consists of more than 85,000 distinct CDR3 sequences, about 35% of them appearing once. Sequencing input: naive CD8+ T cells from blood, with Jurkat cell RNA spiked in. Subset described: FACS-sorted CD8+CD4-CCR7+CD45RA+ naive T cells. The receptors originated from a human donor in good health. Some libraries in this study had Jurkat cell RNA spiked in.

Many counts were recorded for this clonotype. The chain carries TRBV4-1 and TRBJ2-7; maybe TRBD1 (5 bases). The V and J ends lost 1 base and 5 bases respectively, with 12 bases between them. The CDR3 runs to 14 residues. Germline CDR1 is MGHRA and CDR2 is YSYEKL. The CDR3 DNA follows: TGCGCCAGCAGCCAAGCTCAGGGCGGCGACGAGCAGTACTTC. Translated: CASSQAQGGDEQYF.

The chain carries TRBV4-1 and TRBJ2-2; 12 bases are shared with TRBD2. V was clipped by 5 bases and J by 1 base; unmatched bases: 2. Germline CDR1 is MGHRA and CDR2 is YSYEKL. CDR3 length: 16 amino acids. CDR3 sequence: CASSAGLAGNTGELFF. In DNA, the CDR3 is TGCGCCAGCAGCGCGGGACTAGCGGGGAACACCGGGGAGCTGTTTTTT.

About this clonotype itself: One junction end does not reproduce the germline sequence, and a read error may be involved. The gene calls are TRBV28 and TRBJ1-5; D remains unclear. Germline V gene sequence: CDR1 MDHEN, CDR2 SYDVKM. This CDR3 has 14 residues. The CDR3 nucleotides are TGTGCCAGCAGTTTACGGCAGCTCAATCTGCCCCAGCATTTT. This encodes CASSLRQLNLPQHF.

This clonotype was seen many times. This chain links TRBV7-9 with TRBJ1-1; D is uncertain. Per the germline V gene, CDR1 is SEHNR and CDR2 is FQNEAQ (reference sequence). This CDR3 has 14 residues. V lost 3 bases to trimming and J lost 5 bases, with 13 bases between them. CDR3 sequence (DNA): TGTGCCAGCAGCTTCGTGGGCCTTTGGACTGAAGCTTTCTTT. It yields the protein CASSFVGLWTEAFF.

The table lists this clonotype with many counts. V and J are TRBV29-1 and TRBJ2-3, with 8 bases aligning to TRBD1. This CDR3 has 13 amino acids. The trim removed 6 bases at V and 3 bases at J, leaving 5 bases unmatched. From germline, CDR1 is SQVTM and CDR2 ANQGSEA. The CDR3 DNA reads as TGCAGCGTGGACAGGGAGGTTACAGATACGCAGTATTTT. The encoded protein is CSVDREVTDTQYF.

The chain has TRBV6-2 or TRBV6-3 and TRBJ2-2, with 10 bases lining up with TRBD2. The V gene end was trimmed by 8 bases and the J gene end by 4 bases; junction bases not matched to a gene: 19. The V gene's germline CDR1 is MNHEY and CDR2 SVGEGT. CDR3 length equals 19 residues. The CDR3 loop is CASRTFPRTSGTTTGELFF. The CDR3, as DNA: TGTGCCAGCCGGACTTTCCCTCGGACTAGCGGAACGACCACCGGGGAGCTGTTTTTT.

Note on this clonotype: Just one base apart from a much larger clone, this may be a read error. The CDR3 loop reads CASSLAAGGSTVTQYF. The CDR3 DNA reads as TGTGCCAGCAGTTTAGCGGCCGGGGGCAGCACAGTTACGCAGTATTTT. The V call is TRBV28, the J call TRBJ2-3, with D possibly called TRBD1 or TRBD2 (6 bases each). In germline, CDR1 is MDHEN, CDR2 SYDVKM. The CDR3 consists of 16 residues.

The table lists this clonotype with many counts. The genes are TRBV12-3 or TRBV12-4 and TRBJ2-6, with 7 bases that match TRBD1. The CDR3 runs to 15 residues. V lost 1 base, J lost 7 bases, and 4 bases stayed unmatched. The chain's CDR3 is CASSLETGLANVLTF. In nucleotides, the CDR3 is TGTGCCAGCAGTTTAGAGACAGGGCTCGCCAACGTCCTGACTTTC.

The chain has TRBV7-8 and TRBJ2-7, with TRBD1 matching 10 bases. Germline V gives CDR1 SGHVS, CDR2 FQNEAQ. The CDR3 consists of 16 residues. V was clipped by 2 bases and J by 2 bases; unmatched bases: 6. CDR3 loop: CASSLRGGTGAYEQYF. CDR3 nucleotide sequence: TGTGCCAGCAGCTTAAGGGGTGGGACAGGGGCCTACGAGCAGTACTTC. Full variable domain (outside the CDR3, taken from reference TRBV7-8 and TRBJ2-7): GAGVSQSPRYKVAKRGQDVALRCDPISGHVSLFWYQQALGQGPEFLTYFQNEAQLDKSGLPSDRFFAERPEGSVSTLKIQRTQQEDSAVYLCASSLRGGTGAYEQYFGPGTRLTVT.

V gene TRBV4-3 combines with J gene TRBJ1-5; no definite D call. Germline CDR1 reads LGHNA; CDR2 reads YSLEER. This CDR3 comprises 16 residues. Deletions cut 0 bases from V and 4 bases from J, with 13 bases between. CDR3 nucleotide sequence: TGCGCCAGCAGCCAAGAGCTCAGCTACCTGAATCAGCCCCAGCATTTT. Protein product: CASSQELSYLNQPQHF.

Only a few counts were recorded for this clonotype. The chain links TRBV20-1 to TRBJ2-4, with a weak D call TRBD2 (5 bases). This CDR3 comprises 13 residues. CDR1 DFQATT and CDR2 SNEGSKA come from the germline V gene (reference sequence). Between the trimmed V and J ends, which lost 4 bases and 2 bases, there was a span of 9 bases. In nucleotides, the CDR3 is TGCAGTGCTACAGCGGATACCAAAAACATTCAGTACTTC. It specifies CSATADTKNIQYF.

The V gene is TRBV4-3, the J gene TRBJ1-3, with D uncertain. Trimming removed 2 bases at V and 4 bases at J, with 15 bases between. The CDR3 is made up of 16 amino acids. Germline V CDR1 and CDR2: LGHNA, YSLEER. Here the CDR3 DNA reads TGCGCCAGCAGCCAATCGTGGACCGCTCTCGGAAACACCATATATTTT. It translates to CASSQSWTALGNTIYF.

The chain combines TRBV21-1 with TRBJ1-6. TRBV21-1 represents a pseudogene. CDR3 size: 11 residues. CDR3 bases: TGTGCCAGCTTCGCCAGGGCCCCCCTCCACTTT. Translating gives CASFARAPLHF.

About this clonotype: Being one base from a much bigger clone, this may be a read error. The chain recombines TRBV12-3 or TRBV12-4 with TRBJ1-5, with TRBD1 as a possible D gene (5 bases). Trimming took off 10 bases at V and 4 bases at J, with 14 bases between the two ends. This CDR3 comprises 13 residues. CDR3 nucleotides: TGTGCCACCTGCCCTGGGGGGAATCAGCCCCAGCATTTT. It is translated as CATCPGGNQPQHF.

This clonotype was found a few times. The chain has TRBV29-1 and TRBJ2-5; TRBD1 or TRBD2 may be the D gene (7 bases each). This CDR3 is built from 15 residues. Germline V gene lookup returns CDR1 SQVTM and CDR2 ANQGSEA. The germline V and J ends were trimmed by 4 bases and 4 bases, with 19 bases remaining between them. CDR3 amino acids: CSVGNLAGGAETQYF. DNA of the CDR3: TGCAGCGTTGGAAACCTTGCAGGGGGGGCAGAGACCCAGTACTTC.

Concerning this clonotype: Without the conserved terminal phenylalanine or tryptophan, this CDR3 likely stems from a read error. V and J are TRBV7-9 and TRBJ2-6, with D perhaps matching TRBD1 or TRBD2 (6 bases each). The V gene's germline CDR1 is SEHNR and CDR2 FQNEAQ (reference sequence). The CDR3 sequence is 11 residues long. The CDR3 DNA follows: TGTGCCTCCCCGGGGGCCATCGTCCTGACTATC. Protein product: CASPGAIVLTI.

Of note for this clonotype: Just one base apart from a much larger clone, this may be a read error. The CDR3 sequence: CANRPSGIGTDTQYF. The CDR3 DNA reads as TGTGCCAACAGACCTAGCGGGATTGGAACAGATACGCAGTATTTT. The genes are TRBV7-6 and TRBJ2-3; 9 bases fit TRBD2. V shed 10 bases, J shed 3 bases, and the junction held 11 bases outside the gene matches. The CDR3 consists of 15 residues. Germline V lookup: CDR1 SGHVS, CDR2 FNYEAQ.

About this clonotype itself: An end of the junction differs from the germline gene, which may be a read error. The genes are TRBV12-3 or TRBV12-4 and TRBJ2-7, with TRBD2 as a possible D gene (6 bases). This CDR3 is built from 12 residues. CDR3 sequence reads: CASSSEGYEQSF. The CDR3 coding sequence is TGTGCCAGCAGCTCGGAGGGCTACGAGCAGTCCTTC.

This clonotype was seen just once. The germline gene is not matched at one end of the junction; a read error may be the cause. The chain has TRBV28 and TRBJ2-7, with D hard to call. Germline values: CDR1 MDHEN, CDR2 SYDVKM. The CDR3 is made up of 16 amino acids. The CDR3 DNA follows: TGTGCCAGCAGAACGCCCCGAATAAGGGCCTCCTGCGAGCAGTGCTTC. It specifies CASRTPRIRASCEQCF.

In its sample, this clonotype was seen a few times. The junction does not match germline at one end; this may be a read error. The chain links TRBV7-6 to TRBJ2-3, with 9 nucleotides matching TRBD2. Germline V lookup: CDR1 SGHVS, CDR2 FNYEAQ. CDR3 length: 18 residues. CDR3 in amino acids: CASSLMGLARYSTGTQYF. The CDR3 DNA reads TGTGCCAGCAGCTTAATGGGACTAGCTCGTTATAGCACAGGTACGCAGTATTTT.

This clonotype was observed a few times. The rearrangement uses TRBV5-6 and TRBJ2-5; 8 bases are a match to TRBD2. The junction had 7 bases not matched to a gene; V was cut back by 1 base and J by 5 bases. The CDR3 extends over 15 amino acids. Germline loops: CDR1 SGHDT, CDR2 YYEEEE. The CDR3 region has the DNA TGTGCCAGCAGCTTGTGGGGAGCGGGAGACGAGACCCAGTACTTC. It is translated as CASSLWGAGDETQYF.

This clonotype showed up just a few times. V usage is TRBV14 and J usage is TRBJ2-1; 8 positions agree with TRBD1. The CDR3 covers 14 residues. Losses at the gene ends were 4 bases for V and 8 bases for J; bases not matched to a gene: 7. The germline CDR1 and CDR2 sequences are SGHDN and FVKESK. In DNA, the CDR3 is TGTGCCAGCAGCCCCTGGACAGGGTTCGATGAGCAGTTCTTC. Translated: CASSPWTGFDEQFF.

Ten or more counts support this clonotype. This chain links TRBV20-1 with TRBJ2-3; 11 nucleotides line up with TRBD2. Trimming at V came to 0 bases and at J to 1 base, leaving 3 bases not matched to a gene. Germline CDR1 reads DFQATT; CDR2 reads SNEGSKA (reference sequence). The CDR3 spans 16 residues. CDR3 nucleotides: TGCAGTGCTAGAGATCTAGCGGGAGGACGCACAGATACGCAGTATTTT. Amino acid sequence: CSARDLAGGRTDTQYF.

J is TRBJ1-5 and V is TRBV5-6; D gene uncertain. Trimming shortened V by 6 bases and J by 2 bases, and 6 bases separated the two germline ends. CDR1 and CDR2 (germline): SGHDT, YYEEEE. The CDR3 is made up of 12 amino acids. The DNA of the CDR3 is TGTGCCAGCAACTTCGGCAATCAGCCCCAGCATTTT. The encoded protein is CASNFGNQPQHF.

The sample holds a few counts of this clonotype. This chain links TRBV7-9 with TRBJ2-2, with 7 bases that match TRBD2. V lost 5 bases to trimming and J lost 6 bases; unmatched junction nucleotides: 9. Looked up from germline, CDR1 is SEHNR and CDR2 is FQNEAQ (reference sequence). The CDR3 length is 15 residues. The CDR3 coding sequence is TGTGCCAGCAGCATGGGACTACAGGCGGCCGGGGAGCTGTTTTTT. Its protein product is CASSMGLQAAGELFF.

J is TRBJ1-2 and V is TRBV28; D may be TRBD1 (6 bases). The CDR3 extends over 14 amino acids. Looked up from germline, CDR1 is MDHEN and CDR2 is SYDVKM. The V end lost 10 bases, the J end lost 1 base, and 16 bases lay between the germline ends. The CDR3: CATESDRFNYGYTF. CDR3 DNA sequence: TGTGCCACCGAGAGTGACAGGTTTAACTATGGCTACACCTTC.

The V and J genes are TRBV10-3 and TRBJ2-7; unclear D gene. The CDR3 spans 12 residues. V gave up 6 bases and J gave up 2 bases, with 8 bases separating them. CDR1 is ENHRY, CDR2 SYGVKD, per germline. CDR3 in DNA: TGTGCCATCAGCGAAGGACCCTACGAGCAGTACTTC. Translating it yields CAISEGPYEQYF.

This clonotype was counted only a few times. The chain employs TRBV4-1 and TRBJ2-7; the match to TRBD2 covers 11 bases. The V segment lost 1 base and the J segment 4 bases; nucleotides outside the gene matches: 18. Germline V lookup: CDR1 MGHRA, CDR2 YSYEKL. This CDR3 contains 20 residues. CDR3 DNA sequence: TGCGCCAGCAGCCAAGGCTTACGACCGCCAGGGCTAGCGGGAGGATACGAGCAGTACTTC. This sequence encodes CASSQGLRPPGLAGGYEQYF.

Note on this clonotype: A much larger clone lies a single base off, so this may be a read error. The J gene is TRBJ1-5, the V gene TRBV7-2; no firm D call. The CDR3 is 15 residues long. CDR1 and CDR2 from the germline V gene are SGHTA and FQGNSA. The CDR3 reads CASSPGTGRDQPQQF. The CDR3 region has the DNA TGTGCCAGCAGCCCCGGTACGGGCCGGGATCAGCCCCAGCAATTT.

This clonotype was observed a handful of times. This chain links TRBV7-9 with TRBJ2-7; D gene uncertain. The CDR3 spans 15 residues. Germline CDR1 SEHNR, CDR2 FQNEAQ (reference sequence). V was trimmed by 2 bases and J by 2 bases, leaving 13 bases between them. CDR3 sequence: CASSLKPERPYEQYF. Written as DNA, the CDR3 is TGTGCCAGCAGCTTAAAGCCAGAAAGGCCCTACGAGCAGTACTTC.

This clonotype showed up many times. This chain links TRBV28 with TRBJ2-2, with D maybe TRBD2 (5 bases). The CDR3 spans 13 residues. V lost 7 bases and J lost 5, with 11 bases in between. Germline assignment: CDR1 MDHEN and CDR2 SYDVKM. The CDR3 coding sequence is TGTGCCAGCACCCCACTAGGAACCGGGGAGCTGTTTTTT. Translation gives CASTPLGTGELFF.

V and J are TRBV3-1 and TRBJ2-7; D perhaps matches TRBD2 (6 bases). The CDR3 spans 14 residues. The V gene's germline CDR1 is LGHDT and CDR2 YNNKEL (reference sequence). The ends were cut back, 8 bases at V and 6 bases at J, with 20 bases in the middle. DNA of the CDR3: TGTGCCAGCGTCACGGGAGCGGAGCCGCCCGAGCAGTACTTC. This translates into CASVTGAEPPEQYF.